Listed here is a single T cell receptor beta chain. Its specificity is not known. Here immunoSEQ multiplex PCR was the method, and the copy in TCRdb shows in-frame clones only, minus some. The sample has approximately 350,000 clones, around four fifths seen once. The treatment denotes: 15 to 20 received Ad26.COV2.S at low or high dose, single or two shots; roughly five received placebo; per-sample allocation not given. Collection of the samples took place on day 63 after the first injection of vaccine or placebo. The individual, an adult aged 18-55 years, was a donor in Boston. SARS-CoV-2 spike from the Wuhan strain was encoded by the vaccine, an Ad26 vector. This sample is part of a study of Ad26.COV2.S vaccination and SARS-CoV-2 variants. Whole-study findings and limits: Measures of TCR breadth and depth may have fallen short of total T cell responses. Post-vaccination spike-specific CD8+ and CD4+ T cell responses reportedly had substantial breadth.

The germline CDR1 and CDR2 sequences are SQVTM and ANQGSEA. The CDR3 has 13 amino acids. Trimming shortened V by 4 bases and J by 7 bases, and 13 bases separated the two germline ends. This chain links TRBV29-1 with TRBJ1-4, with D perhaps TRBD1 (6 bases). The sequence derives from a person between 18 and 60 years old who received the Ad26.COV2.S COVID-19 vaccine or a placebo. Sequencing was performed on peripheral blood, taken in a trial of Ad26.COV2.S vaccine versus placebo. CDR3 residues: CSVAGGGGEKLFF. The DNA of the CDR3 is TGCAGCGTTGCCGGCGGGGGCGGTGAAAAACTGTTTTTT.